This T cell receptor beta chain derives from a study of blood T cells in healthy people across ages. A sample-barcoded 5' primer and a J-beta primer mix were used in a second PCR of about 6 to 11 cycles. Every single cDNA molecule received a tag from a template-switch adaptor with 12 random nucleotides. Every sample returned 2.5 million or more CDR3-containing paired-end reads. TCRdb re-called the 5' RACE reads through MiXCR, storing one row per CDR3 protein. The sample consists of roughly 2 million distinct CDR3 sequences, roughly 52% of them appearing once. The V gene's germline CDR1 is DFQATT and CDR2 SNEGSKA (reference sequence). Germline trimming cut 5 bases from V and 2 bases from J; bases unmatched to any gene: 3. This CDR3 is 13 amino acids long. Points on this clonotype: Its antigen remains unidentified.

Findings of the study overall: Calculation of diversity from one million T cells yielded estimates considered to be underestimates. Expanded clonotype shifts may have been confounded, as the donors had an unknown CMV status.

Material for sequencing was blood. The clonotype originates from a woman aged 40 to 49 in good health. The chain couples TRBV20-1 to TRBJ2-3; 8 bases are shared with TRBD1. CDR3 nucleotide sequence: TGCAGTGCTGGACAGGGTAACACAGATACGCAGTATTTT. Its translation is CSAGQGNTDTQYF.